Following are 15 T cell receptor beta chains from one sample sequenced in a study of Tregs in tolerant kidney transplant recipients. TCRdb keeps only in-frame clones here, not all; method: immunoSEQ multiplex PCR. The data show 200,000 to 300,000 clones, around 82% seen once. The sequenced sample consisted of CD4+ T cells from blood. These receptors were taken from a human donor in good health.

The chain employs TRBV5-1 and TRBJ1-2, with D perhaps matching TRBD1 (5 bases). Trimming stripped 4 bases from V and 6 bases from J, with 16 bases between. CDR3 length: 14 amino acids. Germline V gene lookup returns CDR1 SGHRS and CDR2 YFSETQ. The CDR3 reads CASSPIPDSDGYTF. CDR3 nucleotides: TGCGCCAGCAGCCCTATCCCCGACAGCGATGGCTACACCTTC.

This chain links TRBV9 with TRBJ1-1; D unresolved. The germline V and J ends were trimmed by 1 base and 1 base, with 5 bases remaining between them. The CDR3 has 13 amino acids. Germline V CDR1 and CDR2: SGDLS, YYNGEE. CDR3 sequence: CASSVSQNTEAFF. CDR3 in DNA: TGTGCCAGCAGCGTATCCCAGAACACTGAAGCTTTCTTT.

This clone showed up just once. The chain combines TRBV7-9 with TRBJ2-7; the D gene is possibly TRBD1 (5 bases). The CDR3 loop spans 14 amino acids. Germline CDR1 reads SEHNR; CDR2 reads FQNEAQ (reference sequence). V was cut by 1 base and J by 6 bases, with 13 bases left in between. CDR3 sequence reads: CASSLVGQGTEQYF. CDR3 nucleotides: TGTGCCAGCAGCTTAGTGGGGCAGGGCACCGAGCAGTACTTC. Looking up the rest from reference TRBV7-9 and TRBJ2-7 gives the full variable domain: DTGVSQNPRHKITKRGQNVTFRCDPISEHNRLYWYRQTLGQGPEFLTYFQNEAQLEKSRLLSDRFSAERPKGSFSTLEIQRTEQGDSAMYLCASSLVGQGTEQYFGPGTRLTVT.

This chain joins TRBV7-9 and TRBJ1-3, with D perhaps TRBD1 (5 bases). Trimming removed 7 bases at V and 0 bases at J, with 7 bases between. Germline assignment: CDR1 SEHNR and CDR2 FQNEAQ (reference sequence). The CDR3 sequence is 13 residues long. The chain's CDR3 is CASKRGSGNTIYF. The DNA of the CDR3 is TGTGCCAGCAAAAGGGGCTCTGGAAACACCATATATTTT.

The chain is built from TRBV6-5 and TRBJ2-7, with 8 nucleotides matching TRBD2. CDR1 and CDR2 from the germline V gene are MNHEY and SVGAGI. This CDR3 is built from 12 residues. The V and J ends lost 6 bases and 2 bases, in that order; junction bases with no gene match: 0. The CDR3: CASSGGAYEQYF. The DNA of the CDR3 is TGTGCCAGCAGCGGGGGGGCCTACGAGCAGTACTTC.

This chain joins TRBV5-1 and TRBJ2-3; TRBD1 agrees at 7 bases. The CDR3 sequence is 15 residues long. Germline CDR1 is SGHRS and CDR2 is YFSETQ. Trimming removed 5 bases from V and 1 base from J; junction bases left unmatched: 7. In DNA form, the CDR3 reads TGCGCCAGCAGGCTTCAGACAGGGCGCACAGATACGCAGTATTTT. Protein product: CASRLQTGRTDTQYF.

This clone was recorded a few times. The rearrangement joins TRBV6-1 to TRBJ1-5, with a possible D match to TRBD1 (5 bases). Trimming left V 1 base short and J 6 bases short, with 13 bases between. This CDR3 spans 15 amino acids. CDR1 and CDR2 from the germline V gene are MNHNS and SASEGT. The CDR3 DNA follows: TGTGCCAGCAGTGAAGGCAGGGTCGGCGGTCAGCCCCAGCATTTT. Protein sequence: CASSEGRVGGQPQHF.

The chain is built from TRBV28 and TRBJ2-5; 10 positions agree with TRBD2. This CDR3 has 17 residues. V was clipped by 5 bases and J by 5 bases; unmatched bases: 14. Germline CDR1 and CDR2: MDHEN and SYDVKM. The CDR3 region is CASSPPTSGYHRETQYF. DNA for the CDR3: TGTGCCAGCAGTCCTCCGACTAGCGGGTATCACCGGGAGACCCAGTACTTC.

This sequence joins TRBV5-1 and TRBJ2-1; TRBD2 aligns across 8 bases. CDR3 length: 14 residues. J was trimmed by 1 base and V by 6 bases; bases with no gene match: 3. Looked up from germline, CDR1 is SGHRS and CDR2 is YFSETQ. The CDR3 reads CASNTGGSYNEQFF. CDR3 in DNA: TGCGCCAGCAATACGGGGGGGTCCTACAATGAGCAGTTCTTC.

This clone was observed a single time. Written as DNA, the CDR3 is TGCGCCAGCAGCTTAACAATTAGCACAGATACGCAGTATTTT. This codes for CASSLTISTDTQYF. The gene calls are TRBV5-1 and TRBJ2-3; the D is unclear. This CDR3 region has 14 residues. V lost 2 bases and J lost 0, with 7 bases in between. CDR1 is SGHRS, CDR2 YFSETQ, per germline.

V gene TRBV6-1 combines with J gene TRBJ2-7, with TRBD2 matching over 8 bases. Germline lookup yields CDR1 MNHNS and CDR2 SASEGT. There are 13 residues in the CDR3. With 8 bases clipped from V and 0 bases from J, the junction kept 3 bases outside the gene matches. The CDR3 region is CASEREFSYEQYF. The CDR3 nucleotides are TGTGCCAGCGAGCGGGAGTTCTCCTACGAGCAGTACTTC.

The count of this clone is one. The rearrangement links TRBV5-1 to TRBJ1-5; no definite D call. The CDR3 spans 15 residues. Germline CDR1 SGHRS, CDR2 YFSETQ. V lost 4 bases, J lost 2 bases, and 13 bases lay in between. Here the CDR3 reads CASSMGYGGNQPQHF. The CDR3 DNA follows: TGCGCCAGCAGCATGGGGTATGGGGGCAATCAGCCCCAGCATTTT.

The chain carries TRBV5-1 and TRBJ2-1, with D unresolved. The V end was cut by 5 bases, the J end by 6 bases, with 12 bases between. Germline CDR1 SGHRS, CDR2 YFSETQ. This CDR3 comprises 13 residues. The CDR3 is CASRGEAFNEQFF. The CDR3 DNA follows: TGCGCCAGCAGAGGCGAGGCCTTCAATGAGCAGTTCTTC.

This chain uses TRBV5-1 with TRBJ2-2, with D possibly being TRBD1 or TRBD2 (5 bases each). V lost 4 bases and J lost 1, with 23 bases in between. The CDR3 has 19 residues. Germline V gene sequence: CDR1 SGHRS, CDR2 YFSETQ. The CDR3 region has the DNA TGCGCCAGCAGCACAGGACTTACAAGAGGGTACAGGAACACCGGGGAGCTGTTTTTT. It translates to CASSTGLTRGYRNTGELFF.

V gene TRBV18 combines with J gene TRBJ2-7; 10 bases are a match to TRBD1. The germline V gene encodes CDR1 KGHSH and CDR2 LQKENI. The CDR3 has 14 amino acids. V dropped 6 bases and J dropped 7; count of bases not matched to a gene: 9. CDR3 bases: TGTGCCAGCTCCGTTGGGACAGGGGTTGGAGAGCAGTACTTC. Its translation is CASSVGTGVGEQYF. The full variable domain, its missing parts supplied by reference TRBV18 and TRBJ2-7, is NAGVMQNPRHLVRRRGQEARLRCSPMKGHSHVYWYRQLPEEGLKFMVYLQKENIIDESGMPKERFSAEFPKEGPSILRIQQVVRGDSAAYFCASSVGTGVGEQYFGPGTRLTVT.